A single sample is the source of the 8 T cell receptor beta chains below, sequenced in a study of CD8 T cells in ankylosing spondylitis. TCRdb recomputed calls from the 5' RACE reads with MiXCR, one row per CDR3 protein. Among fewer than 250,000 distinct CDR3 sequences listed, roughly a tenth were seen once. The sample comprised blood, either unsorted or a sorted T cell fraction (not recorded which). All receptors derive from a male donor with ankylosing spondylitis or in good health (not recorded which).

This clonotype has ten or more counts. The genes are TRBV6-1 and TRBJ1-1, with D perhaps matching TRBD1 (5 bases). Trimming pared 2 bases from V and 10 bases from J, leaving 17 bases between. CDR3 length: 14 residues. The V gene's germline CDR1 is MNHNS and CDR2 SASEGT. The CDR3 reads CASSEMVGVTGAFF. The CDR3 DNA sequence: TGTGCCAGCAGTGAAATGGTAGGGGTCACAGGAGCTTTCTTT.

This clonotype was counted many times. The V call is TRBV7-9, the J call TRBJ2-3; D is undetermined. This CDR3 spans 14 amino acids. Germline CDR1 and CDR2: SEHNR and FQNEAQ (reference sequence). V was pared by 3 bases and J by 1 base, with 8 bases between. The CDR3 loop reads CASSFFQGTDTQYF. DNA of the CDR3: TGTGCCAGCAGCTTTTTCCAGGGCACAGATACGCAGTATTTT.

This clonotype was counted many times. The chain joins TRBV11-3 to TRBJ2-3, with TRBD1 matching 9 bases. J lost 2 bases, V lost 1 base, and 22 bases had no gene match. This CDR3 comprises 22 residues. The V gene's germline CDR1 is SGHNT and CDR2 YENEEA. In DNA form, the CDR3 reads TGTGCCAGCAGCTTAGCTCTGTGGGCTCTCGGGACAGGGCTTAGAAACACAGATACGCAGTATTTT. Protein product: CASSLALWALGTGLRNTDTQYF.

In its sample, this clonotype was seen a few times. This chain links TRBV27 with TRBJ2-1, with D possibly being TRBD1 (5 bases). V was cut by 3 bases and J by 8 bases, with 17 bases left in between. The CDR3 runs to 15 residues. CDR1 and CDR2 from the germline V gene are MNHEY and SMNVEV (reference sequence). The CDR3: CASSFYPQGPDEQFF. CDR3 coding DNA: TGTGCCAGCAGTTTTTACCCGCAGGGTCCCGATGAGCAGTTCTTC.

Of note for this clonotype: Germline is not matched at one junction end, which may reflect a read error. The J gene is TRBJ2-1, the V gene TRBV7-7, with D perhaps TRBD2 (6 bases). Germline V CDR1 and CDR2: SSHAT, FNYEAQ (reference sequence). This CDR3 is 13 amino acids long. DNA for the CDR3: TGTGCTAGCAGCCTAGCTGTGGGAGGTGAGCAGTTCTTC. The encoded protein is CASSLAVGGEQFF.

In its sample, this clonotype was seen many times. The gene calls are TRBV12-3 or TRBV12-4 and TRBJ1-4; no reliable D call. The CDR3 extends over 14 amino acids. V dropped 4 bases and J dropped 7 bases, with 13 bases sitting between them. CDR3 sequence (DNA): TGTGCCAGCAGTTCCTCCCGACGGGGTGAAAAACTGTTTTTT. Amino acids: CASSSSRRGEKLFF.

J is TRBJ1-2 and V is TRBV12-3 or TRBV12-4; 11 bases match TRBD1. The CDR3 runs to 12 residues. After removal of 6 bases from V and 7 bases from J, the junction contained 1 base not matched to a gene. In DNA, the CDR3 is TGTGCCAGCAGAGGGACAGGGGGTGGCTACACCTTC. Translating it yields CASRGTGGGYTF.

This clonotype was observed at least ten times. The CDR3 here is CASSQGTGLTDTQYF. The DNA for the CDR3 is TGTGCCAGCAGCCAGGGGACAGGGCTCACGGATACGCAGTATTTT. The chain recombines TRBV3-1 with TRBJ2-3, with TRBD1 matching over 9 bases. CDR1 and CDR2 from the germline V gene are LGHDT and YNNKEL (reference sequence). This CDR3 has 15 residues. Germline trimming cut 3 bases from V and 6 bases from J; bases unmatched to any gene: 7.